This passage covers 10 T cell receptor beta chains from one sample sequenced in a study of shared clonotypes between healthy human individuals (TCRdb year 2020). Library generation was performed with the immunoSEQ multiplex PCR assay. TCRdb carries this immuneACCESS record with in-frame sequences only. Its versions omit some clonotypes, under half of them owing to an unresolved V gene in the studies checked, with the rest unexplained. The sample records under 1,100,000 clones, 75% to 80% of which are singletons. Roughly 0.61% of the sample goes to the ten largest clones. Sequencing was done on a sample of memory CD4+ T cells from PBMCs. What this sample's cell subset or site label stands for: CD45RA-negative fraction. The receptor source for this set is a man aged 18 to 35 in good health. Some clones in this sample may be carry-over from other donors' samples.

The J gene is TRBJ1-1, the V gene TRBV27; TRBD1 aligns across 9 bases. V was clipped by 10 bases and J by 6 bases; unmatched bases: 9. The CDR3 is 13 amino acids. Per the germline V gene, CDR1 is MNHEY and CDR2 is SMNVEV (reference sequence). The CDR3 loop reads CATGDRGEAEAFF. The CDR3 DNA reads as TGTGCCACCGGAGACAGGGGGGAGGCTGAAGCTTTCTTT.

The CDR3 DNA follows: TGCAGCGTTTCCCCGGGGCCCTACGAGCAGTACTTC. Residues: CSVSPGPYEQYF. This chain links TRBV29-1 with TRBJ2-7; D possibly uses TRBD1 or TRBD2 (5 bases each). The germline V and J ends were trimmed by 5 bases and 2 bases, with 10 bases remaining between them. The CDR3 length is 12 residues. CDR1 is SQVTM and CDR2 is ANQGSEA in the germline V gene.

V is TRBV6-5 and J is TRBJ2-7, with D unresolved. The V gene lost 0 bases and the J gene lost 2 bases, with 11 bases spanning the gap. CDR1 and CDR2 from the germline V gene are MNHEY and SVGAGI. The CDR3 runs to 15 residues. In nucleotides, the CDR3 is TGTGCCAGCAGTTACTCGTTCGGCAGTGCCTACGAGCAGTACTTC. Its protein is CASSYSFGSAYEQYF.

This clone was seen only a few times. The sample carries other DNA sequences with the same CDR3. The genes are TRBV19 and TRBJ1-2, with 8 bases aligning to TRBD1. The CDR3 is 15 residues long. The germline CDR1 and CDR2 sequences are LNHDA and SQIVND (reference sequence). Trimming removed 4 bases from V and 4 bases from J; junction bases left unmatched: 8. The CDR3: CASSTADRAVYGYTF. The CDR3 nucleotides read TGTGCCAGTAGTACCGCGGACAGGGCCGTCTATGGCTACACCTTC. Complete variable domain (other parts from reference TRBV19 and TRBJ1-2): DGGITQSPKYLFRKEGQNVTLSCEQNLNHDAMYWYRQDPGQGLRLIYYSQIVNDFQKGDIAEGYSVSREKKESFPLTVTSAQKNPTAFYLCASSTADRAVYGYTFGSGTRLTVV.

The gene calls are TRBV7-9 and TRBJ1-4, with D perhaps matching TRBD1 (5 bases). The CDR3 runs to 17 residues. Germline-derived CDR1 and CDR2 are SEHNR and FQNEAQ (reference sequence). Trimming cost V 0 bases and J 4 bases, with 15 bases left between them. CDR3 coding DNA: TGTGCCAGCAGCTTAGCGCGGTTTCAGGGTGATAATGAAAAACTGTTTTTT. This codes for CASSLARFQGDNEKLFF.

This clone was counted a single time. The chain is built from TRBV6-5 and TRBJ2-5; D may be TRBD2 (6 bases). This CDR3 contains 15 residues. In germline, CDR1 is MNHEY, CDR2 SVGAGI. Trimming removed 5 bases from V and 3 bases from J, with 16 bases in between. CDR3 sequence: CASSQNPGAKETQYF. Written as DNA, the CDR3 is TGTGCCAGCAGTCAGAATCCGGGAGCTAAAGAGACCCAGTACTTC.

The rearrangement links TRBV11-3 to TRBJ2-1; 8 nucleotides align to TRBD2. The junction had 7 bases not matched to a gene; V was cut back by 4 bases and J by 2 bases. The germline CDR1 and CDR2 sequences are SGHNT and YENEEA. The CDR3 consists of 16 residues. CDR3 nucleotide sequence: TGTGCCAGCAGCTCGAGAGCGGGAGACACCTACAATGAGCAGTTCTTC. Its protein product is CASSSRAGDTYNEQFF. The variable domain in full, completed from reference TRBV11-3 and TRBJ2-1, reads EAGVVQSPRYKIIEKKQPVAFWCNPISGHNTLYWYLQNLGQGPELLIRYENEEAVDDSQLPKDRFSAERLKGVDSTLKIQPAELGDSAVYLCASSSRAGDTYNEQFFGPGTRLTVL.

With regard to this clone: The likely explanation is a read error, given a far larger clone one base away. The chain uses TRBV2 and TRBJ1-2, with a tentative D call TRBD1 (5 bases). The CDR3 contains 13 residues. Germline V gene data show CDR1 as SNHLY and CDR2 as FYNNEI. The CDR3 bases are TGTACCAGCAGTGCAGGGCCCAGGTATGGCTACACCTTC. This codes for CTSSAGPRYGYTF.

About this clone itself: Other DNA sequences of this sample code for an identical CDR3. The V and J genes are TRBV6-5 and TRBJ1-5; possibly TRBD1 for D (6 bases). Trimming pared 5 bases from V and 7 bases from J, leaving 12 bases between. Germline CDR1 reads MNHEY; CDR2 reads SVGAGI. The CDR3 spans 13 residues. DNA of the CDR3: TGTGCCAGCAGTACGGGGGGCGGCCAGCCCCAGCATTTT. Translating gives CASSTGGGQPQHF.

For this clone: The same CDR3 is also encoded by other DNA sequences in this sample. The chain links TRBV4-2 to TRBJ1-1; no reliable D call. Germline V gives CDR1 LGHNA, CDR2 YNFKEQ. The V end lost 0 bases, the J end lost 1 base, and 3 bases lay between the germline ends. CDR3 length: 13 residues. The CDR3, as DNA: TGTGCCAGCAGCCAAGATAGGAACACTGAAGCTTTCTTT. It specifies CASSQDRNTEAFF.